The rows below give T cell receptor beta chains drawn from one sample of a study of cytomegalovirus exposure and HLA in healthy donors. The table came from immunoSEQ multiplex PCR; TCRdb's copy has only in-frame clones and leaves some out. The sample records 200,000 or so clones, approximately 78% being singletons. The sample consisted of PBMCs. Receptors were obtained from a man aged 30-40 years in good health and CMV-seronegative. The CDR3 runs from the conserved cysteine through the conserved F or W. Each record gives: V gene, D gene, clone size, J gene, CDR3 protein, CDR3 DNA. The D gene is left open where the match is weak. Expanded clones get a size class; other rows say once, few or many, or leave the size out.

V: TRBV6-6; D: .; size: .; J: TRBJ2-1; CDR3: CATEMGVLHEQFF; DNA: TGTGCCACCGAAATGGGAGTCCTCCATGAGCAGTTCTTC
V: TRBV25-1; D: TRBD1; size: few; J: TRBJ1-6; CDR3: CASSGEDRGGSPLHF; DNA: TGTGCCAGCAGTGGGGAGGACAGGGGCGGTTCACCCCTCCACTTT
V: TRBV5-6; D: .; size: .; J: TRBJ1-2; CDR3: CASSLQGLGYGYTF; DNA: TGTGCCAGCAGCTTACAGGGCCTTGGCTATGGCTACACCTTC
V: TRBV14; D: TRBD2; size: .; J: TRBJ2-6; CDR3: CASSKGGASVLTF; DNA: TGTGCCAGCAGTAAGGGAGGGGCCAGCGTCCTGACTTTC
V: TRBV28; D: .; size: .; J: TRBJ2-3; CDR3: CASSPGTDTQYF; DNA: TGTGCCAGCAGCCCAGGGACAGATACGCAGTATTTT
V: TRBV18; D: .; size: .; J: TRBJ2-1; CDR3: CASSPGHSSYNEQFF; DNA: TGTGCCAGCTCGCCGGGACATAGCTCCTACAATGAGCAGTTCTTC
V: TRBV28; D: TRBD1; size: .; J: TRBJ1-3; CDR3: CASSYRDRAGNTIYF; DNA: TGTGCCAGCAGTTACCGGGACAGGGCTGGAAACACCATATATTTT
V: TRBV18; D: .; size: .; J: TRBJ1-4; CDR3: CASSAGAKEKLFF; DNA: TGTGCCAGCTCAGCGGGAGCGAAGGAAAAACTGTTTTTT
V: TRBV6-5; D: .; size: .; J: TRBJ1-4; CDR3: CASSPTTTNEKLFF; DNA: TGTGCCAGCAGCCCGACTACAACTAATGAAAAACTGTTTTTT
V: TRBV11-2; D: .; size: .; J: TRBJ2-5; CDR3: CASSLAQQGETQYF; DNA: TGTGCCAGCAGCTTAGCCCAACAGGGCGAGACCCAGTACTTC
V: TRBV4-2; D: .; size: .; J: TRBJ2-2; CDR3: CASSQDSRATGELFF; DNA: TGTGCCAGCAGCCAAGATTCCAGGGCCACCGGGGAGCTGTTTTTT
V: TRBV28; D: .; size: .; J: TRBJ1-4; CDR3: CASGLGGTNEKLFF; DNA: TGTGCCAGCGGGTTAGGGGGAACTAATGAAAAACTGTTTTTT
V: TRBV7-6; D: .; size: .; J: TRBJ1-1; CDR3: CASSLAPGTTEAFF; DNA: TGTGCCAGCAGCTTAGCTCCAGGGACTACTGAAGCTTTCTTT
V: TRBV6-5; D: .; size: .; J: TRBJ1-2; CDR3: CASRPVSGYGYTF; DNA: TGTGCCAGCAGGCCGGTTTCGGGTTATGGCTACACCTTC
V: TRBV27; D: TRBD2; size: .; J: TRBJ2-2; CDR3: CASSLSGGSTGELFF; DNA: TGTGCCAGCAGTTTAAGCGGGGGGTCCACCGGGGAGCTGTTTTTT
V: TRBV28; D: TRBD1; size: .; J: TRBJ1-2; CDR3: CASRSGGRWTQAYGYTF; DNA: TGTGCCAGCAGATCAGGGGGGAGGTGGACCCAGGCCTATGGCTACACCTTC
V: TRBV25-1; D: TRBD2; size: .; J: TRBJ2-1; CDR3: CASSYSGAYNEQFF; DNA: TGTGCCAGCTCCTATAGCGGGGCCTACAATGAGCAGTTCTTC
V: TRBV19; D: .; size: .; J: TRBJ1-5; CDR3: CASSRQLSNQPQHF; DNA: TGTGCCAGTAGCCGACAACTTAGCAATCAGCCCCAGCATTTT
V: TRBV4-3; D: .; size: once; J: TRBJ1-1; CDR3: CASSSGVGNTEAFF; DNA: TGCGCCAGCAGCTCAGGGGTGGGTAACACTGAAGCTTTCTTT
V: TRBV9; D: TRBD2; size: .; J: TRBJ2-3; CDR3: CASSSRPRDYSLGDTQYF; DNA: TGTGCCAGCAGCTCACGCCCCCGGGACTACTCGCTCGGGGATACGCAGTATTTT
V: TRBV9; D: TRBD1; size: .; J: TRBJ2-1; CDR3: CASSVGTAYNEQFF; DNA: TGTGCCAGCAGCGTGGGGACAGCCTACAATGAGCAGTTCTTC
V: TRBV6-5; D: .; size: .; J: TRBJ1-3; CDR3: CASSSPVYGNTIYF; DNA: TGTGCCAGCAGTTCCCCCGTTTATGGAAACACCATATATTTT
V: TRBV5-4; D: TRBD1; size: .; J: TRBJ1-2; CDR3: CASSSNAEGASYTF; DNA: TGTGCCAGCAGCTCCAATGCTGAGGGGGCAAGCTACACCTTC
V: TRBV27; D: .; size: .; J: TRBJ2-1; CDR3: CASSARQGNNEQFF; DNA: TGTGCCAGCAGCGCGAGGCAGGGAAACAATGAGCAGTTCTTC
V: TRBV27; D: .; size: .; J: TRBJ2-7; CDR3: CASSPRTEREPYF; DNA: TGTGCCAGCAGTCCGCGGACAGAGAGGGAGCCGTACTTC
V: TRBV6-5; D: TRBD1; size: few; J: TRBJ1-3; CDR3: CASSPGTGVDTIYF; DNA: TGTGCCAGCAGCCCGGGGACAGGCGTGGACACCATATATTTT
V: TRBV4-1; D: TRBD2; size: .; J: TRBJ2-1; CDR3: CASSRAGGLSYNEQFF; DNA: TGCGCCAGCAGCCGAGCGGGGGGACTCTCCTACAATGAGCAGTTCTTC
V: TRBV27; D: .; size: .; J: TRBJ2-3; CDR3: CASSSYEVSRADTQYF; DNA: TGTGCCAGCAGTTCATATGAGGTATCTCGGGCAGATACGCAGTATTTT
V: TRBV28; D: TRBD1; size: .; J: TRBJ1-2; CDR3: CASTGQGYGYTF; DNA: TGTGCCAGCACGGGACAGGGCTATGGCTACACCTTC
V: TRBV4-3; D: .; size: few; J: TRBJ2-7; CDR3: CASSQYSGGLGSEQYF; DNA: TGCGCCAGCAGCCAATATTCAGGGGGGCTGGGCTCCGAGCAGTACTTC
V: TRBV4-1; D: .; size: once; J: TRBJ2-1; CDR3: CASSQVDEQFF; DNA: TGCGCCAGCAGCCAAGTCGATGAGCAGTTCTTC